The present T cell receptor beta chain was sequenced within a study of Graves' ophthalmopathy and Graves' hyperthyroidism. The CDR3 runs to 16 residues. Germline CDR1 and CDR2: KGHDR and SFDVKD. Trimming pared 1 base from V and 4 bases from J, leaving 15 bases between. RNA served as the template for amplifying TCR beta CDR3 regions. Second-round multiplex PCR came after a first-round RT-PCR that employed HTBI primers. One entry per CDR3 protein, called by TCRdb with MiXCR from the multiplex PCR reads. Here the sample spans almost 400,000 distinct CDR3 sequences, about a sixth being singletons. The receptor comes from a young woman with Graves' ophthalmopathy. The sequenced sample was peripheral blood. The chain uses TRBV24-1 and TRBJ2-5; D gene unclear. CDR3 nucleotides: TGTGCCACCAGTGATTTACCGAGCGTCGGAGCAGAGACCCAGTACTTC. Its protein is CATSDLPSVGAETQYF.